One sample yielded the 29 T cell receptor beta chains listed below, sequenced in a study of beta chain features in type 1 diabetes. Study-wide results and limits: Type 1 diabetes patients had moderately but significantly shorter TCRB CDR3s in all four CD4+ subsets.

Their antigen targets remain unknown. Every isolated RNA sample was fully reverse transcribed, so sequencing captured expressed TCRB transcripts. Libraries were prepared by immunoSEQ multiplex PCR; TCRdb keeps only in-frame clonotypes and omits some of them. Of hundreds of thousands of clones listed, roughly 12% are singletons. The sequencing input was naive CD4+ T cells from blood. All receptors derive from a woman under 30 with type 1 diabetes.

In its sample, this clone was seen a few times. The chain has TRBV19 and TRBJ1-5, with 8 bases matching TRBD1. The CDR3 contains 14 residues. The V and J ends lost 10 bases and 2 bases, in that order; junction bases with no gene match: 7. Per germline, CDR1 LNHDA and CDR2 SQIVND (reference sequence). The chain's CDR3 is CATRDRLGNQPQHF. Written as DNA, the CDR3 is TGTGCCACCCGGGACAGGTTGGGCAATCAGCCCCAGCATTTT.

This clone was observed a few times. The chain has TRBV11-3 and TRBJ2-2; D gene unclear. The germline gives CDR1 SGHNT, CDR2 YENEEA. The V end lost 5 bases, the J end lost 1 base, and 14 bases lay between the germline ends. The CDR3 covers 16 residues. The CDR3 is CASSPMWSGNTGELFF. In nucleotides, the CDR3 is TGTGCCAGCAGCCCCATGTGGTCGGGGAACACCGGGGAGCTGTTTTTT. The full variable domain, its missing parts supplied by reference TRBV11-3 and TRBJ2-2, is EAGVVQSPRYKIIEKKQPVAFWCNPISGHNTLYWYLQNLGQGPELLIRYENEEAVDDSQLPKDRFSAERLKGVDSTLKIQPAELGDSAVYLCASSPMWSGNTGELFFGEGSRLTVL.

This clone was counted only a few times. The genes are TRBV7-8 and TRBJ2-3; 7 bases fit TRBD2. Losses at the gene ends were 5 bases for V and 8 bases for J; bases not matched to a gene: 4. The CDR3 sequence is 12 residues long. CDR1 SGHVS and CDR2 FQNEAQ come from the germline V gene. The CDR3, as DNA: TGTGCCAGCAGCCCCGCGGGGGTTACGCAGTATTTT. Translating it yields CASSPAGVTQYF.

V gene TRBV6-5 combines with J gene TRBJ1-2; TRBD1 agrees at 8 bases. This CDR3 comprises 13 residues. With 6 bases clipped from V and 3 bases from J, the junction kept 3 bases outside the gene matches. Germline V gene sequence: CDR1 MNHEY, CDR2 SVGAGI. This chain's CDR3 is CASRGQGDYGYTF. The DNA for the CDR3 is TGTGCCAGCAGAGGACAGGGAGACTATGGCTACACCTTC.

There are a few counts of this clone. The chain is built from TRBV19 and TRBJ1-6; possible D gene TRBD1, 5 bases. The V end was cut by 4 bases, the J end by 7 bases, with 14 bases between. The CDR3 has 15 amino acids. Germline V gene sequence: CDR1 LNHDA, CDR2 SQIVND (reference sequence). DNA of the CDR3: TGTGCCAGTAGTACAACCCGGGACTACAATTCACCCCTCCACTTT. This codes for CASSTTRDYNSPLHF.

This clone was seen more than once but under ten times. One end of the junction is discordant with germline, which a read error may explain. V and J are TRBV7-7 and TRBJ2-4; TRBD2 agrees at 10 bases. The germline V gene encodes CDR1 SSHAT and CDR2 FNYEAQ (reference sequence). The CDR3 covers 16 residues. The CDR3 here is CASSFLAGASKNIQYF. CDR3 nucleotide sequence: TGTGCTAGCAGCTTTCTAGCGGGAGCTTCCAAAAACATTCAGTACTTC. The full variable domain, rest sourced from reference TRBV7-7 and TRBJ2-4, is GAGVSQSPRYKVTKRGQDVTLRCDPISSHATLYWYQQALGQGPEFLTYFNYEAQPDKSGLPSDRFSAERPEGSISTLTIQRTEQRDSAMYRCASSFLAGASKNIQYFGAGTRLSVL.

This clone was observed a handful of times. The chain recombines TRBV5-4 with TRBJ2-2; D remains ambiguous. Per germline, CDR1 SGHNT and CDR2 YYREEE (reference sequence). V was trimmed by 3 bases and J by 0 bases, leaving 6 bases between them. This CDR3 spans 14 amino acids. As DNA, the CDR3 is TGTGCCAGCAGCTCAGACACGAACACCGGGGAGCTGTTTTTT. Its protein product is CASSSDTNTGELFF.

The V and J genes are TRBV7-2 and TRBJ2-3; 13 bases fit TRBD2. CDR1 SGHTA and CDR2 FQGNSA come from the germline V gene. V was clipped by 5 bases and J by 5 bases; unmatched bases: 4. The CDR3 has 15 residues. The CDR3 spells CASSIRTSGRDTQYF. As DNA, the CDR3 is TGTGCCAGCAGCATACGGACTAGCGGGAGAGATACGCAGTATTTT. Drawing the rest from reference TRBV7-2 and TRBJ2-3, the complete variable domain is GAGVSQSPSNKVTEKGKDVELRCDPISGHTALYWYRQSLGQGLEFLIYFQGNSAPDKSGLPSDRFSAERTGGSVSTLTIQRTQQEDSAVYLCASSIRTSGRDTQYFGPGTRLTVL.

This sequence joins TRBV13 and TRBJ1-2, with a weak D call TRBD1 (5 bases). The germline V gene has CDR1 PRHDT and CDR2 FYEKMQ (reference sequence). The CDR3 has 14 amino acids. Trimming took off 0 bases at V and 6 bases at J, with 11 bases between the two ends. CDR3 sequence: CASSLGGAGNGYTF. As DNA, the CDR3 is TGTGCCAGCAGCTTAGGTGGTGCAGGGAATGGCTACACCTTC. The full variable domain, in which reference TRBV13 and TRBJ1-2 provide the parts outside the CDR3, is AAGVIQSPRHLIKEKRETATLKCYPIPRHDTVYWYQQGPGQDPQFLISFYEKMQSDKGSIPDRFSAQQFSDYHSELNMSSLELGDSALYFCASSLGGAGNGYTFGSGTRLTVV.

In its sample, this clone was seen a few times. The rearrangement links TRBV29-1 to TRBJ1-1; D is unclear. Germline V gene lookup returns CDR1 SQVTM and CDR2 ANQGSEA. V was cut by 4 bases and J by 4 bases, with 16 bases left in between. The length of the CDR3 is 14 residues. CDR3 in DNA: TGCAGCGTTGGGGAGGCTGAGCGAGGCACTGAAGCTTTCTTT. Protein product: CSVGEAERGTEAFF.

This clone has just a few counts. The chain joins TRBV15 to TRBJ1-2; 8 bases line up with TRBD1. Germline CDR1 is LNHNV and CDR2 is YYDKDF (reference sequence). The CDR3 sequence is 15 residues long. V was pared by 2 bases and J by 4 bases, with 6 bases of the junction left unmatched. The CDR3 region is CATSRTPGGSYGYTF. The CDR3 DNA sequence: TGTGCCACCAGCAGAACCCCAGGGGGCAGCTATGGCTACACCTTC. Full variable domain (remainder filled in from reference TRBV15 and TRBJ1-2): DAMVIQNPRYQVTQFGKPVTLSCSQTLNHNVMYWYQQKSSQAPKLLFHYYDKDFNNEADTPDNFQSRRPNTSFCFLDIRSPGLGDTAMYLCATSRTPGGSYGYTFGSGTRLTVV.

The rearrangement uses TRBV5-1 and TRBJ1-2; maybe TRBD1 (5 bases). The CDR3 has 17 amino acids. Germline-derived CDR1 and CDR2 are SGHRS and YFSETQ. With 4 bases removed from V and 3 bases from J, the gap between germline ends came to 22 bases. CDR3 residues: CASSDLWRATGDYGYTF. CDR3 sequence (DNA): TGCGCCAGCAGCGACCTGTGGCGGGCAACGGGGGACTATGGCTACACCTTC.

V and J are TRBV28 and TRBJ1-2; D gene unclear. This CDR3 contains 10 residues. Trimming stripped 4 bases from V and 8 bases from J, with 5 bases between. The germline V gene has CDR1 MDHEN and CDR2 SYDVKM. As DNA, the CDR3 is TGTGCCAGCAGTTCACAAGGCTACACCTTC. Translation: CASSSQGYTF.

This clone has more than one count but fewer than ten. The J gene is TRBJ2-1, the V gene TRBV7-2; TRBD1 agrees at 7 bases. Looked up from germline, CDR1 is SGHTA and CDR2 is FQGNSA. The CDR3 covers 13 residues. J lost 12 bases, V lost 5 bases, and 10 bases had no gene match. CDR3 sequence reads: CASSPEGAAGQFF. The DNA for the CDR3 is TGTGCCAGCAGCCCAGAGGGGGCCGCGGGGCAGTTCTTC.

This clone was observed a handful of times. Here the CDR3 DNA reads TGTGCCAGCTCACCTTTATCTGACTATGGCTACACCTTC. Encoded protein: CASSPLSDYGYTF. The V gene is TRBV18, the J gene TRBJ1-2; D uncertain. The CDR3 has 13 amino acids. V was pared by 3 bases and J by 3 bases, with 8 bases between. Per the germline V gene, CDR1 is KGHSH and CDR2 is LQKENI.

In its sample, this clone was seen a few times. This CDR3 reads CASSLASTGGGPGDTQYF. For the CDR3, the DNA is TGCGCCAGCAGCTTGGCTTCTACGGGAGGAGGGCCAGGAGATACGCAGTATTTT. This sequence joins TRBV5-1 and TRBJ2-3, with 7 bases that match TRBD2. Germline values: CDR1 SGHRS, CDR2 YFSETQ. CDR3 size: 18 residues. V trimming: 0 bases; J trimming: 5 bases; junction bases outside the gene matches: 15.

This clone was seen only a few times. The chain is built from TRBV4-3 and TRBJ2-1; D not resolved. Between the trimmed V and J ends, which lost 1 base and 9 bases, there was a span of 16 bases. CDR3 length: 15 residues. CDR1 LGHNA and CDR2 YSLEER come from the germline V gene. The CDR3 nucleotides read TGCGCCAGCAGCCAAGGTACCGGTGATACTCCTGAGCAGTTCTTC. It yields the protein CASSQGTGDTPEQFF.

The chain combines TRBV5-1 with TRBJ2-1, with D unresolved. Trimming took off 5 bases at V and 11 bases at J, with 23 bases between the two ends. Looked up from germline, CDR1 is SGHRS and CDR2 is YFSETQ. The CDR3 sequence is 15 residues long. The CDR3 bases are TGCGCCAGCAGTCCCACAGCCGGTCCATACATTCAGCAGTTCTTC. Encoded protein: CASSPTAGPYIQQFF.

There are a few counts of this clone. The CDR3 sequence is CSVGFGTGANYGYTF. The CDR3 nucleotides read TGCAGCGTTGGCTTTGGGACAGGGGCGAACTATGGCTACACCTTC. The chain couples TRBV29-1 to TRBJ1-2, with 10 bases matching TRBD1. Germline CDR1 is SQVTM and CDR2 is ANQGSEA. The CDR3 totals 15 residues. V gave up 4 bases and J gave up 2 bases; unmatched junction bases: 7.

A few counts support this clone. This chain uses TRBV11-3 with TRBJ2-5; D gene uncertain. Per the germline V gene, CDR1 is SGHNT and CDR2 is YENEEA. The V end lost 1 base, the J end lost 3 bases, and 6 bases lay between the germline ends. The CDR3 length is 13 residues. The CDR3 sequence is CASSLGPKETQYF. For the CDR3, the DNA is TGTGCCAGCAGCTTAGGGCCCAAAGAGACCCAGTACTTC.

This chain joins TRBV15 and TRBJ1-6; 9 bases fit TRBD1. J was trimmed by 5 bases and V by 8 bases; bases with no gene match: 4. This CDR3 has 14 residues. The germline CDR1 and CDR2 sequences are LNHNV and YYDKDF (reference sequence). Here the CDR3 DNA reads TGTGCCACCGCCCGGGACAGGGATAATTCACCCCTCCACTTT. Protein: CATARDRDNSPLHF.

The CDR3 nucleotides read TGTGCCAGTAGTACAAGCGGGACAGGGATAATATACGAGCAGTACTTC. Its protein product is CASSTSGTGIIYEQYF. The chain links TRBV19 to TRBJ2-7; 9 nucleotides agree with TRBD1. The V gene end was trimmed by 4 bases and the J gene end by 4 bases; junction bases not matched to a gene: 11. The germline V gene has CDR1 LNHDA and CDR2 SQIVND (reference sequence). This CDR3 spans 16 amino acids.

There are a few counts of this clone. V is TRBV5-6 and J is TRBJ2-3, with 8 bases identical to TRBD2. Germline trimming cut 4 bases from V and 4 bases from J; bases unmatched to any gene: 5. The CDR3 totals 14 residues. Germline CDR1 is SGHDT and CDR2 is YYEEEE. The CDR3 spells CASSDRTSPDTQYF. The CDR3 coding sequence is TGTGCCAGCAGCGACAGGACTAGCCCAGATACGCAGTATTTT. The full variable domain, with the rest looked up from reference TRBV5-6 and TRBJ2-3, is DAGVTQSPTHLIKTRGQQVTLRCSPKSGHDTVSWYQQALGQGPQFIFQYYEEEERQRGNFPDRFSGHQFPNYSSELNVNALLLGDSALYLCASSDRTSPDTQYFGPGTRLTVL.

This clone was seen more than once but under ten times. V usage is TRBV4-3 and J usage is TRBJ2-1, with 8 positions matching TRBD2. The CDR3 contains 15 residues. Germline assignment: CDR1 LGHNA and CDR2 YSLEER. J gave up 7 bases and V 4 bases, and 9 bases lay outside the gene matches. DNA of the CDR3: TGCGCCAGCAGCCGTAAGCGGGCGGGGGGTAATGAGCAGTTCTTC. This codes for CASSRKRAGGNEQFF.

V gene TRBV20-1 combines with J gene TRBJ1-2, with D uncertain. The CDR3 is 11 amino acids. Germline V CDR1 and CDR2: DFQATT, SNEGSKA (reference sequence). The V end was cut by 1 base, the J end by 6 bases, with 6 bases between. For the CDR3, the DNA is TGCAGTGCTAGAGGCAGTCATGGCTACACCTTC. Its protein is CSARGSHGYTF.

This clone was picked up a small number of times. The CDR3 loop is CASSLELAGGGGEQFF. In DNA form, the CDR3 reads TGTGCCAGCAGCTTAGAACTAGCGGGGGGAGGGGGTGAGCAGTTCTTC. The gene calls are TRBV7-2 and TRBJ2-1, with 12 nucleotides matching TRBD2. The CDR3 runs 16 residues. Trimming cost V 1 base and J 9 bases; bases outside gene matches: 7. CDR1 is SGHTA, CDR2 FQGNSA, per germline.

The CDR3 sequence is CASRPGDRENSPLHF. The CDR3 DNA reads as TGTGCCAGCAGACCCGGGGACAGGGAAAATTCACCCCTCCACTTT. This chain joins TRBV2 and TRBJ1-6, with 9 bases lining up with TRBD1. J was trimmed by 7 bases and V by 6 bases; bases with no gene match: 7. In germline, CDR1 is SNHLY, CDR2 FYNNEI. The CDR3 extends over 15 amino acids.

A few counts support this clone. The rearrangement links TRBV7-9 to TRBJ1-2; no firm D call. Germline CDR1 and CDR2: SEHNR and FQNEAQ (reference sequence). V dropped 0 bases and J dropped 4 bases, with 9 bases sitting between them. The CDR3 loop spans 14 amino acids. The CDR3 DNA reads as TGTGCCAGCAGCTTAGCTGCGACGGGCTATGGCTACACCTTC. Its protein is CASSLAATGYGYTF.

The chain combines TRBV7-2 with TRBJ2-7, with 15 positions matching TRBD2. CDR1 is SGHTA, CDR2 FQGNSA, per germline. The CDR3 contains 16 residues. V shed 5 bases, J shed 5 bases, and the junction held 7 bases outside the gene matches. The CDR3 sequence: CASSQGLAGGRDEQYF. CDR3 coding DNA: TGTGCCAGCAGCCAGGGACTAGCGGGAGGCCGGGACGAGCAGTACTTC. The complete variable domain, with remaining parts taken from reference TRBV7-2 and TRBJ2-7, reads GAGVSQSPSNKVTEKGKDVELRCDPISGHTALYWYRQSLGQGLEFLIYFQGNSAPDKSGLPSDRFSAERTGGSVSTLTIQRTQQEDSAVYLCASSQGLAGGRDEQYFGPGTRLTVT.